This TCR beta chain is from a study of blood T cell repertoires in COVID-19. Study details: Specimens from acute and convalescent COVID-19 originated in the United States, Italy and Spain. PBMCs, B-cell-depleted T cells, or T cells provided the cDNA or gDNA that made up the material.

V shed 0 bases, J shed 10 bases, and the junction held 8 bases outside the gene matches. This CDR3 has 14 amino acids. The germline V gene encodes CDR1 LGHDT and CDR2 YNNKEL (reference sequence). This clone showed up just a few times. As handled by the study authors: Reference gene primer amplification gave estimated nucleated cell counts. Assay used: immunoSEQ multiplex PCR; TCRdb lists only in-frame clones, some missing. The DNA was the basis for D and trimming; V, J and clone size are from that table. Here the sample spans 9,500 to 11,000 clones, 80% to 90% being singletons. This clonotype was sampled from a human donor in a cohort sampled during active COVID-19. The rearrangement uses TRBV3-1 (or the pseudogene TRBV3-2) and TRBJ1-1; TRBD1 aligns across 7 bases. Sample: peripheral blood. As DNA, the CDR3 is TGTGCCAGCAGCCAAGATGGAGGACAGGTGGGAGCTTTCTTT. It codes for CASSQDGGQVGAFF.